What follows describes a single TCR beta chain. Its specificity is unknown. Trimming removed 5 bases from V and 1 base from J; junction bases left unmatched: 5. Germline values: CDR1 LNHDA, CDR2 SQIVND (reference sequence). This CDR3 comprises 15 residues. The record originates from a study of T cell responses to AZD1222 COVID-19 vaccine. Profiled with immunoSEQ multiplex PCR; TCRdb holds only in-frame clones, not every one. The sample comprises roughly 150,000 clones, roughly 88% of which are singletons, and around 2.2% rests with the top ten. Findings and limits, study-wide: Donors skewed white British and female; clonal diversity was possibly underestimated. Among spike-specific TCRs, nearly half reportedly target unmutated variant regions. Rises in breadth and depth of Spike-specific TCRs came after two AZD1222 doses. Among those given AZD1222, only five or six were seropositive at baseline.

This specimen consisted of peripheral blood, obtained on day 0 of AZD1222 vaccination. This receptor was obtained from an adult in good health. The rearrangement links TRBV19 to TRBJ2-3, with 8 bases aligning to TRBD2. The CDR3 here is CASSPLAARTDTQYF. CDR3 in DNA: TGTGCCAGTAGTCCACTAGCGGCCCGCACAGATACGCAGTATTTT.